The 32 T cell receptor beta chains given below trace back to one sample, sequenced in a study of T-cell reconstitution after alpha-beta-depleted transplantation in children. TCRbeta library preparation incorporated unique molecular identifiers. Via MiXCR, TCRdb re-called the PCR reads, giving one row per CDR3 protein. The sample has fewer than 1 million distinct CDR3 sequences; roughly 15% are singletons. The sequencing here drew on PBMCs, mostly from graft donor cells, taken 360 days after TCRalphabeta/CD19-depleted stem cell transplant. These receptors originate from a male patient between 10 and 17 years old who had a stem cell transplant for acute lymphoblastic leukemia, so the T cells may come from the graft donor.

The chain has TRBV2 and TRBJ2-1; 9 bases line up with TRBD2. Germline V gene sequence: CDR1 SNHLY, CDR2 FYNNEI. CDR3 size: 15 residues. The V gene end was trimmed by 3 bases and the J gene end by 4 bases; junction bases not matched to a gene: 4. The CDR3 sequence is CASSEGSGSYNEQFF. The CDR3 region has the DNA TGTGCCAGCAGTGAGGGTAGCGGGAGTTACAATGAGCAGTTCTTC.

This clonotype has ten or more counts. The chain joins TRBV15 to TRBJ2-3; D is uncertain. This CDR3 has 16 amino acids. The germline gives CDR1 LNHNV, CDR2 YYDKDF (reference sequence). With 0 bases removed from V and 4 bases from J, the gap between germline ends came to 14 bases. CDR3 region: CATSRDGLEAADTQYF. The CDR3 nucleotides read TGTGCCACCAGCAGAGATGGGTTAGAGGCGGCAGATACGCAGTATTTT.

This clonotype was found a few times. The rearrangement joins TRBV6-1 to TRBJ2-7, with 9 bases lining up with TRBD1. The CDR3 runs to 15 residues. Trimming at V came to 6 bases and at J to 1 base, leaving 7 bases not matched to a gene. Germline V gene data show CDR1 as MNHNS and CDR2 as SASEGT. Written as DNA, the CDR3 is TGTGCCAGCAGGAGTCCGGGACAGGGTTCCTACGAGCAGTACTTC. The encoded protein is CASRSPGQGSYEQYF.

This clonotype showed up just a few times. The chain joins TRBV20-1 to TRBJ1-1, with D possibly TRBD1 on 5 matching bases. The CDR3 spans 15 residues. The germline V and J ends were trimmed by 3 bases and 0 bases, with 14 bases remaining between them. The germline CDR1 and CDR2 sequences are DFQATT and SNEGSKA (reference sequence). The CDR3 region is CSASLGREVNTEAFF. The CDR3 DNA sequence: TGCAGTGCTAGCTTGGGCAGGGAAGTGAACACTGAAGCTTTCTTT.

This clonotype has more than one count but fewer than ten. V and J are TRBV30 and TRBJ2-1, with D perhaps TRBD2 (5 bases). The CDR3 runs to 14 residues. With 1 base removed from V and 4 bases from J, the gap between germline ends came to 11 bases. Looked up from germline, CDR1 is GTSNPN and CDR2 is SVGIG (reference sequence). DNA of the CDR3: TGTGCCTGGAGTGCTGGACTGCAGTACAATGAGCAGTTCTTC. Protein product: CAWSAGLQYNEQFF.

The chain employs TRBV20-1 and TRBJ2-7; 14 nucleotides align to TRBD2. The CDR3 spans 14 residues. The J segment lost 6 bases and the V segment lost 2 bases, leaving 3 bases of the junction unmatched. Germline values: CDR1 DFQATT, CDR2 SNEGSKA (reference sequence). CDR3 sequence: CSARSGLAGGEQYF. DNA for the CDR3: TGCAGTGCTAGATCCGGACTAGCGGGAGGCGAGCAGTACTTC.

The chain carries TRBV27 and TRBJ2-2; TRBD1 is a possible D gene (5 bases). Germline values: CDR1 MNHEY, CDR2 SMNVEV (reference sequence). V dropped 0 bases and J dropped 0 bases, with 8 bases sitting between them. This CDR3 has 16 residues. The CDR3 sequence: CASSLSQGPNTGELFF. DNA for the CDR3: TGTGCCAGCAGTTTATCTCAGGGCCCGAACACCGGGGAGCTGTTTTTT.

This clonotype has only a few counts. The V gene is TRBV3-1, the J gene TRBJ2-2, with 7 bases that match TRBD1. The germline CDR1 and CDR2 sequences are LGHDT and YNNKEL (reference sequence). Trimming removed 3 bases from V and 9 bases from J; junction bases left unmatched: 10. The CDR3 contains 15 residues. The CDR3 nucleotides read TGTGCCAGCAGCCACCGGGACAGCCTTCCGCGGGAGCTGTTTTTT. It yields the protein CASSHRDSLPRELFF.

This clonotype was found a few times. The gene calls are TRBV24-1 and TRBJ2-2; possible D gene TRBD1, 6 bases. Germline V gene sequence: CDR1 KGHDR, CDR2 SFDVKD. The CDR3 spans 17 residues. The V and J ends lost 3 bases and 6 bases respectively, with 19 bases between them. The CDR3 spells CATSDDLIRGIPGELFF. The CDR3 DNA sequence: TGTGCCACCAGTGATGATCTGATCAGGGGTATCCCCGGGGAGCTGTTTTTT.

The V call is TRBV7-8, the J call TRBJ2-1, with unresolved D. The CDR3 loop spans 16 amino acids. Trimming took off 5 bases at V and 3 bases at J, with 17 bases between the two ends. Germline V gene lookup returns CDR1 SGHVS and CDR2 FQNEAQ. Written as DNA, the CDR3 is TGTGCCAGCAGCCCCTCCAATGTAGCCCTCTACAATGAGCAGTTCTTC. Residues: CASSPSNVALYNEQFF. The full variable domain, its missing parts supplied by reference TRBV7-8 and TRBJ2-1, is GAGVSQSPRYKVAKRGQDVALRCDPISGHVSLFWYQQALGQGPEFLTYFQNEAQLDKSGLPSDRFFAERPEGSVSTLKIQRTQQEDSAVYLCASSPSNVALYNEQFFGPGTRLTVL.

Ten or more counts support this clonotype. This chain connects TRBV2 to TRBJ2-7; 9 bases are a match to TRBD1. Germline CDR1 is SNHLY and CDR2 is FYNNEI. The CDR3 is 14 residues long. Trimming at V came to 3 bases and at J to 3 bases, leaving 3 bases not matched to a gene. The DNA of the CDR3 is TGTGCCAGCAGTGAGGGGACAGGGATCTACGAGCAGTACTTC. Translation gives CASSEGTGIYEQYF.

The table lists this clonotype with many counts. This chain links TRBV14 with TRBJ2-1; D uncertain. Between the trimmed V and J ends, which lost 1 base and 2 bases, there was a span of 6 bases. CDR1 SGHDN and CDR2 FVKESK come from the germline V gene. The CDR3 spans 14 residues. CDR3 DNA sequence: TGTGCCAGCAGCCAAGGGGTCACCTACAATGAGCAGTTCTTC. This encodes CASSQGVTYNEQFF. Complete variable domain (other parts from reference TRBV14 and TRBJ2-1): EAGVTQFPSHSVIEKGQTVTLRCDPISGHDNLYWYRRVMGKEIKFLLHFVKESKQDESGMPNNRFLAERTGGTYSTLKVQPAELEDSGVYFCASSQGVTYNEQFFGPGTRLTVL.

The chain links TRBV20-1 to TRBJ2-7; 7 bases agree with TRBD2. Germline CDR1 and CDR2: DFQATT and SNEGSKA (reference sequence). The CDR3 is made up of 16 amino acids. Unmatched junction bases numbered 8, after V lost 0 bases and J lost 0 bases. CDR3 bases: TGCAGTGCTAGAGATCTCTGGCTAGCGGTCTCCTACGAGCAGTACTTC. Translating it yields CSARDLWLAVSYEQYF.

Many counts were recorded for this clonotype. This chain connects TRBV20-1 to TRBJ2-1; D call uncertain. From germline, CDR1 is DFQATT and CDR2 SNEGSKA (reference sequence). The ends were cut back, 5 bases at V and 4 bases at J, with 12 bases in the middle. This CDR3 spans 13 amino acids. The CDR3 nucleotides are TGCAGTGCTGGCCTCTCAGGTTACAATGAGCAGTTCTTC. Its translation: CSAGLSGYNEQFF.

This clonotype was counted many times. The gene calls are TRBV29-1 and TRBJ2-1, with D unclear. V gave up 3 bases and J gave up 5 bases, with 14 bases separating them. Germline-derived CDR1 and CDR2 are SQVTM and ANQGSEA. This CDR3 region has 14 residues. CDR3 sequence (DNA): TGCAGCGTTGACGTCCGGCCGGCCGACAATGAGCAGTTCTTC. Its translation: CSVDVRPADNEQFF.

V is TRBV9 and J is TRBJ2-3; a weak D match, TRBD1 (6 bases). The V and J ends lost 5 bases and 2 bases respectively, with 9 bases between them. Germline V CDR1 and CDR2: SGDLS, YYNGEE. The CDR3 loop spans 13 amino acids. The CDR3 loop is CASRGGATDTQYF. In DNA form, the CDR3 reads TGTGCCAGCAGAGGGGGAGCCACAGATACGCAGTATTTT.

This clonotype was seen a few times. The chain carries TRBV7-6 and TRBJ1-1; no reliable D call. Looked up from germline, CDR1 is SGHVS and CDR2 is FNYEAQ. Trimming stripped 5 bases from V and 5 bases from J, with 21 bases between. The CDR3 totals 16 residues. This chain's CDR3 is CASSLNPGWGGTEAFF. The DNA for the CDR3 is TGTGCCAGCAGCCTCAACCCTGGTTGGGGTGGTACTGAAGCTTTCTTT.

This clonotype was recorded many times. The chain joins TRBV24-1 to TRBJ2-1; 9 nucleotides align to TRBD2. The junction had 4 bases not matched to a gene; V was cut back by 4 bases and J by 4 bases. Germline CDR1 reads KGHDR; CDR2 reads SFDVKD. The CDR3 is 15 residues long. CDR3 DNA: TGTGCCACCAGTGAGGGACTAGCACCTTACAATGAGCAGTTCTTC. Its translation: CATSEGLAPYNEQFF.

The chain is built from TRBV15 and TRBJ1-5, with TRBD1 matching over 7 bases. The CDR3 covers 15 residues. The J segment lost 6 bases and the V segment lost 0 bases, leaving 5 bases of the junction unmatched. The V gene's germline CDR1 is LNHNV and CDR2 YYDKDF (reference sequence). The CDR3 here is CATSRDRGSPQPQHF. In DNA form, the CDR3 reads TGTGCCACCAGCAGAGACAGGGGGAGCCCTCAGCCCCAGCATTTT.

This clonotype was observed a handful of times. The CDR3 coding sequence is TGCGCCAGCAGCGAGGGACCGCCCGGCCTAGGCTCCTACGAGCAGTACTTC. It encodes CASSEGPPGLGSYEQYF. The V gene is TRBV5-1, the J gene TRBJ2-7; the D gene could be TRBD1 or TRBD2 (5 bases each). This CDR3 spans 17 amino acids. CDR1 is SGHRS, CDR2 YFSETQ, per germline. Trimming left V 4 bases short and J 0 bases short, with 20 bases between.

At least ten counts were recorded for this clonotype. This chain joins TRBV7-3 and TRBJ2-3; 7 bases line up with TRBD1. This CDR3 contains 16 residues. Losses at the gene ends were 4 bases for V and 0 bases for J; bases not matched to a gene: 7. Looked up from germline, CDR1 is SGHTA and CDR2 is FQGTGA. CDR3 in amino acids: CASSSFDRASTDTQYF. The DNA for the CDR3 is TGTGCCAGCAGCTCCTTCGACAGGGCAAGCACAGATACGCAGTATTTT.

This clonotype was detected many times. The V and J genes are TRBV6-1 and TRBJ1-2; a weak D match, TRBD1 (5 bases). V lost 1 base to trimming and J lost 4 bases, with 13 bases between them. The CDR3 loop spans 15 amino acids. The germline V gene encodes CDR1 MNHNS and CDR2 SASEGT. This CDR3 reads CASSEVAGKGYGYTF. In nucleotides, the CDR3 is TGTGCCAGCAGTGAAGTGGCAGGGAAGGGCTATGGCTACACCTTC.

This rearrangement joins TRBV2 to TRBJ2-7; the D gene is possibly TRBD1 (6 bases). The CDR3 is 14 amino acids. Germline V gene sequence: CDR1 SNHLY, CDR2 FYNNEI. V lost 6 bases to trimming and J lost 4 bases, with 16 bases between them. CDR3 amino acids: CASSSLQGRYEQYF. For the CDR3, the DNA is TGTGCCAGCAGCTCCCTACAGGGAAGGTACGAGCAGTACTTC.

This rearrangement joins TRBV6-1 to TRBJ2-1; TRBD2 aligns across 11 bases. The CDR3 runs to 16 residues. Losses at the gene ends were 2 bases for V and 5 bases for J; bases not matched to a gene: 5. Germline CDR1 MNHNS, CDR2 SASEGT. CDR3 DNA: TGTGCCAGCAGTGAAAGGGGACTAGCGGTCAACAATGAGCAGTTCTTC. Its protein is CASSERGLAVNNEQFF.

The J gene is TRBJ2-7, the V gene TRBV5-1; unclear D gene. Germline CDR1 is SGHRS and CDR2 is YFSETQ. V shed 0 bases and J shed 1 base, with 11 bases lying between them. The CDR3 has 15 amino acids. CDR3 region: CASSLGDADSYEQYF. CDR3 DNA: TGCGCCAGCAGCTTGGGTGACGCAGATTCCTACGAGCAGTACTTC.

This clonotype was detected only once. The chain uses TRBV20-1 and TRBJ2-4; the D gene is possibly TRBD2 (7 bases). Trimming cost V 3 bases and J 7 bases, with 19 bases left between them. CDR1 DFQATT and CDR2 SNEGSKA come from the germline V gene (reference sequence). This CDR3 comprises 15 residues. CDR3 amino acids: CSASSPGEGSNIQYF. CDR3 DNA sequence: TGCAGTGCTAGTTCCCCAGGGGAGGGAAGCAACATTCAGTACTTC.

This clonotype was found many times. The gene calls are TRBV29-1 and TRBJ2-2; D is unclear. Between the trimmed V and J ends, which lost 3 bases and 2 bases, there was a span of 7 bases. This CDR3 contains 13 residues. Per the germline V gene, CDR1 is SQVTM and CDR2 is ANQGSEA. CDR3 loop: CSVDGLNTGELFF. As DNA, the CDR3 is TGCAGCGTTGACGGCCTAAACACCGGGGAGCTGTTTTTT.

This clonotype was counted ten times or more. The chain joins TRBV5-1 to TRBJ2-3; 10 positions agree with TRBD2. The CDR3 length is 15 residues. From germline, CDR1 is SGHRS and CDR2 YFSETQ. V shed 2 bases and J 1 base; nucleotides not matched to a gene: 1. The CDR3 DNA reads as TGCGCCAGCAGCTTTGGGACTAGCGGCACAGATACGCAGTATTTT. Its translation is CASSFGTSGTDTQYF.

The chain has TRBV12-3 or TRBV12-4 and TRBJ1-6, with D tentatively TRBD1 (6 bases). V was clipped by 0 bases and J by 8 bases, with 14 bases between them. The CDR3 length is 16 residues. CDR3 coding DNA: TGTGCCAGCAGTTTAGCGCTTGGGGGCGCGGATTCACCCCTCCACTTT. It yields the protein CASSLALGGADSPLHF.

This chain connects TRBV19 to TRBJ2-2; 8 bases align to TRBD2. Germline-derived CDR1 and CDR2 are LNHDA and SQIVND (reference sequence). The CDR3 has 15 amino acids. V shed 3 bases, J shed 7 bases, and the junction held 7 bases outside the gene matches. CDR3 in DNA: TGTGCCAGTAGTATCGGAGCGGGAGCTATCGGGGAGCTGTTTTTT. Its translation is CASSIGAGAIGELFF.

This clonotype was counted a few times. CDR3 sequence reads: CASSGPPGANVLTF. In DNA, the CDR3 is TGTGCCAGCAGCGGCCCCCCCGGGGCCAACGTCCTGACTTTC. The chain recombines TRBV9 with TRBJ2-6; D remains ambiguous. V lost 3 bases to trimming and J lost 4 bases, with 8 bases between them. Germline assignment: CDR1 SGDLS and CDR2 YYNGEE. The CDR3 runs 14 residues.

This clonotype was counted ten times or more. V is TRBV10-3 and J is TRBJ2-7, with 10 bases fitting TRBD1. The CDR3 length is 13 residues. CDR1 and CDR2 from the germline V gene are ENHRY and SYGVKD. The V segment lost 4 bases and the J segment 4 bases; nucleotides outside the gene matches: 1. For the CDR3, the DNA is TGTGCCATCAGTGGACAGGGGGCTTACGAGCAGTACTTC. Encoded protein: CAISGQGAYEQYF.